This T cell receptor (beta chain) was observed in a study of molecular identifiers for immune sequencing clone quantification. This clonotype was counted at least ten times. Researchers sorted naive CD8 T cells as cells that were CD8+CD4-CCR7+CD45RA+. In TCRdb, the PCR reads were re-called with MiXCR into one record per CDR3 protein. The repertoire holds more than 250,000 distinct CDR3 sequences, with roughly 23% as singletons. Germline loops: CDR1 MNHNS, CDR2 SASEGT. The CDR3 has 17 amino acids. Deletions cut 4 bases from V and 0 bases from J, with 13 bases between. Sequenced: naive CD8+ T cells from blood, with Jurkat cell RNA spiked in. Subset reported: FACS-sorted CD8+CD4-CCR7+CD45RA+ naive T cells. The chain uses TRBV6-1 and TRBJ1-6; D may be TRBD1 (6 bases). This receptor was obtained from a human donor in good health. Some libraries in this study had Jurkat cell RNA spiked in. The CDR3 DNA is TGTGCCAGCAGTGGAAAAGACAGGAGCTCCTATAATTCACCCCTCCACTTT. Protein sequence: CASSGKDRSSYNSPLHF.